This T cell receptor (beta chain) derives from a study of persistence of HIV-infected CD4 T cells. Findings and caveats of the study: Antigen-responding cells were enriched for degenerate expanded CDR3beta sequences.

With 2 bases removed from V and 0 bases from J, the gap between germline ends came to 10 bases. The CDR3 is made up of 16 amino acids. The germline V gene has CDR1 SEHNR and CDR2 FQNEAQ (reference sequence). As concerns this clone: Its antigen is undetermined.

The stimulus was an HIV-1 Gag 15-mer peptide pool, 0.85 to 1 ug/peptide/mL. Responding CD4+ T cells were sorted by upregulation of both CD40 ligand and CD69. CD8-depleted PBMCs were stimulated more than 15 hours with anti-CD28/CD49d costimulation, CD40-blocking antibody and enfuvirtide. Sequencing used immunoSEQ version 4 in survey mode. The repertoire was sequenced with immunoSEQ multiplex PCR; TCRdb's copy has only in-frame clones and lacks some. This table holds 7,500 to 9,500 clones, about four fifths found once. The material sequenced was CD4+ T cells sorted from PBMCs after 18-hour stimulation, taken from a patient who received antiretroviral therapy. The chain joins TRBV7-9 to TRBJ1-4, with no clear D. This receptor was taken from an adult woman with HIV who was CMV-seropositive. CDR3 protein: CASSLSRSATNEKLFF. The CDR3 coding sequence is TGTGCCAGCAGCTTATCACGATCGGCAACTAATGAAAAACTGTTTTTT.